Listed below are T cell receptor beta chains from one sample, sequenced in a study of T cell repertoires in cytomegalovirus infection. MiXCR, applied by TCRdb to the reads, yields one record per CDR3 protein. The table records 250,000 or so distinct CDR3 sequences, about a sixth of them present only once. The sample comprised CD8+ T cells from PBMCs. These TCRs come from a human donor in good health (CMV status not recorded). Some clones in this sample may be carry-over from other donors' samples. The CDR3 runs from the conserved cysteine through the conserved F or W. Each record gives: V gene, D gene, clone size, J gene, CDR3 DNA, CDR3 protein. D genes are given only for firm matches. The size entry is marked missing in some rows and otherwise reads once, few, many or a size class.

TRBV28	NA	NA	TRBJ2-7	TGTGCCAGCAGTTTATCAGGGAACGAGCAGTACTTC	CASSLSGNEQYF
TRBV24-1	TRBD2	many	TRBJ2-3	TGTGCCACCAAGGCGGGGGTTGGTCCAGATACGCAGTATTTT	CATKAGVGPDTQYF
TRBV28	NA	NA	TRBJ2-7	TGTGCCAGCAGTAATCGGGGCTATTTTATCTACGAGCAGTACTTC	CASSNRGYFIYEQYF
TRBV6-2/TRBV6-3	NA	NA	TRBJ2-2	TGTGCCTGCAGTCCCCAAGTCGGGACTCGGAACACCGGGGAGCTGTTTTTT	CACSPQVGTRNTGELFF
TRBV29-1	NA	NA	TRBJ1-1	TGCAGCGTTAAGTCGACAGGAATGAACACTGAAGCTTTCTTT	CSVKSTGMNTEAFF
TRBV19	NA	NA	TRBJ2-2	TGTGCCAGTAGTATAGATCCCCCCCCCGGGGAGCTGTTTTTT	CASSIDPPPGELFF
TRBV5-6	NA	few	TRBJ2-2	TGTGCCAGCATCAACCGGGACGCGGGCACCGGGGAGCTGTTTTTT	CASINRDAGTGELFF
TRBV28	TRBD2	many	TRBJ2-5	TGTGCCAACCGGACTAGCGGGGGACCAACCGAAGAGACCCAGTACTTC	CANRTSGGPTEETQYF
TRBV20-1	NA	many	TRBJ2-1	TGCAGTGCTAGAGAAGGCTACATACCAAATGAGCAGTTCTTC	CSAREGYIPNEQFF
TRBV15	NA	NA	TRBJ1-5	TGTGCCACCAGCGGCGGACAGCTTAGCAATCAGCCCCAGCATTTT	CATSGGQLSNQPQHF
TRBV12-5	NA	NA	TRBJ2-1	TGTGCTAGTGGTTTGGAAGGGGACTCCTACAATGAGCAGTTCTTC	CASGLEGDSYNEQFF
TRBV7-2	NA	NA	TRBJ2-2	TGTGCCAGCAGCTTAGCGCTTGTAGGACGGCACGGGGAGCTGTTTTTT	CASSLALVGRHGELFF
TRBV7-2	NA	many	TRBJ2-4	TGTGCCAGCAGCCCATCCCCGGCGGGTATGGAAAACATTCAGTACTTC	CASSPSPAGMENIQYF
TRBV29-1	NA	NA	TRBJ2-7	TGCAGCGTTGTTGGAGGGACAACATACGAGCAGTACTTC	CSVVGGTTYEQYF
TRBV25-1	NA	NA	TRBJ1-1	TGTGCCAGCAGTGAATTTTTTCCCCCTGGTCCGGGCGGCCAGGGGAACACTGAAGCTTTCTTT	CASSEFFPPGPGGQGNTEAFF
TRBV20-1	NA	once	TRBJ2-5	TGCAGTGCTAGAGTACGGACAGCCGAAGAGACCCAGTACTTC	CSARVRTAEETQYF
TRBV4-1	NA	many	TRBJ2-1	TGCGCCAGCAGCCAACAGTTCCGGAGCTCCTACAATGAGCAGTTCTTC	CASSQQFRSSYNEQFF
TRBV13	NA	NA	TRBJ2-3	TGTGCCAGCAGCTTAGGGCCGGGACTGAGCACAGATACGCAGTATTTT	CASSLGPGLSTDTQYF
TRBV2	TRBD1	NA	TRBJ1-4	TGTGCCAGCGGAACGGGGGACAGAAATGAAAAACTGTTTTTT	CASGTGDRNEKLFF
TRBV10-3	NA	few	TRBJ2-3	TGTGCCATCAATGGGGGCCCGATAACCGAGACGCAGTATTTT	CAINGGPITETQYF
TRBV20-1	NA	few	TRBJ1-1	TGCAGTGCCACCTGGGGGGGACTGCTTTCCCTCTTT	CSATWGGLLSLF
TRBV11-2	TRBD2	NA	TRBJ2-4	TGTGCCAGCAGCATGACTAGCGGGGTGGCTACCTTCAAAAACATTCAGTACTTC	CASSMTSGVATFKNIQYF
TRBV14	NA	NA	TRBJ1-5	TGTGCCAGCAGCCAAGATACTAGCCGCCCGAGTACTTATAGCAATCAGCCCCAGCATTTT	CASSQDTSRPSTYSNQPQHF
TRBV7-2	NA	many	TRBJ1-2	TGTGCCAGCAGCCATGGATTGGACTATGGCTACACCTTC	CASSHGLDYGYTF
TRBV5-5	NA	few	TRBJ2-3	TGTGCCAGCAGCTTCGACAGTCATCCAGATACGCAGTATTTT	CASSFDSHPDTQYF
TRBV5-6	TRBD2	NA	TRBJ2-1	TGTGCCAGCAGCGTAGCGGGGGGGCCCAACTCCTACAATGAGCAGTTCTTC	CASSVAGGPNSYNEQFF
TRBV5-6	NA	NA	TRBJ1-1	TGTGCCAGCAGCTTTGGGGAGACCCCTGAAGCTTTCTTT	CASSFGETPEAFF
TRBV19	NA	NA	TRBJ1-1	TGTGCCAGTAGTATTCGGGGCTCGAACACTGAAGCTTTCTTT	CASSIRGSNTEAFF
TRBV15	NA	NA	TRBJ1-4	TGTGCCACCAGCATCTCTTTCGAAAATGAAAAACTGTTTTTT	CATSISFENEKLFF
TRBV7-3	TRBD2	few	TRBJ2-3	TGTGCCAGCAGCTTAAACGGGGGGGCGGGGGATACGCAGTATTTT	CASSLNGGAGDTQYF
TRBV6-2/TRBV6-3	TRBD2	NA	TRBJ2-1	TGTGCCAGCAGTTACTCGAGGACTAGCGAGGATGAGCAGTTCTTC	CASSYSRTSEDEQFF
TRBV6-1	NA	many	TRBJ1-5	TGTGCCAGCAGTCGATCCTCGGGTTTTGATAGCAATCAGCCCCAGCATTTT	CASSRSSGFDSNQPQHF
TRBV7-2	TRBD2	many	TRBJ2-3	TGTGCCAGCAGCACCCCAGGGACTAGCGGGGGCACAGATACGCAGTATTTT	CASSTPGTSGGTDTQYF
TRBV24-1	NA	many	TRBJ2-3	TGTGCCACCAGTGACTCGGAGGATACGCAGTATTTT	CATSDSEDTQYF
TRBV7-9	NA	many	TRBJ1-5	TGTGCCAGCAGCTTACGTTTAGGGGTTCAGCATTTT	CASSLRLGVQHF
TRBV12-3/TRBV12-4	TRBD1	few	TRBJ1-2	TGTGCCAGCACCACGTCAGGACAGGGAGAGGATGGCTACACCTTC	CASTTSGQGEDGYTF
TRBV10-3	NA	few	TRBJ1-5	TGTGCCATCCAGGCAGCCCTAAATCAGCCCCAGCATTTT	CAIQAALNQPQHF
TRBV4-3	TRBD2	NA	TRBJ2-5	TGCGCCAGCAGCCAAGTTAGGGCAGCGGGGGCCCAAGAGACCCAGTACTTC	CASSQVRAAGAQETQYF
TRBV7-8	NA	few	TRBJ2-3	TGTGCCAGCAGCTTAACGTTGGGGGCAGATACGCAGTATTTT	CASSLTLGADTQYF
TRBV5-4	NA	NA	TRBJ2-7	TGTGCCAGCAGCCCAATGGTCGGGGGCTCCTACGAGCAGTACTTC	CASSPMVGGSYEQYF
TRBV6-1	NA	few	TRBJ1-5	TGTGCCAGCAGTGATCGGGTATCTCAGCCCCAGCATTTT	CASSDRVSQPQHF
TRBV7-9	NA	many	TRBJ1-4	TGTGCCACTGGAGGGGGACCGCTACTCGAAAAACTGTTTTTT	CATGGGPLLEKLFF
TRBV29-1	NA	many	TRBJ2-2	TGCAGCGTTATACCGGCGAACACCGGGGAGCTGTTTTTT	CSVIPANTGELFF
TRBV28	NA	many	TRBJ2-2	TGTGCCAGCAGTAAGATAGGGATAAGCCGGAACACCGGGGAGCTGTTTTTT	CASSKIGISRNTGELFF
TRBV18	NA	NA	TRBJ1-1	TGTGCCAGCTCACTCTTCTGGGCCGATGAAGCTTTCTTT	CASSLFWADEAFF
TRBV25-1	NA	NA	TRBJ2-3	TGTGCCAGCAGTGACGGATTTTACACAGATACGCAGTATTTT	CASSDGFYTDTQYF
TRBV7-9	NA	many	TRBJ2-2	TGTGCCAGCAGCTGGGGGTCCGTAGCCCGGAACACCGGGGAGCTGTTTTTT	CASSWGSVARNTGELFF
TRBV14	NA	few	TRBJ2-4	TGTGCCAGCAGCCAAGCCGCTGGGATAGCCAAAAACATTCAGTACTTC	CASSQAAGIAKNIQYF